One sample yielded the 13 T cell receptor beta chains listed below, sequenced in a study of blood T cells in healthy people across ages. Sample-barcoded 5' priming and a J-beta primer mix drove a second PCR of about 6 to 12 cycles. One entry per CDR3 protein results from TCRdb running MiXCR on the 5' RACE reads. The table lists about 1.4 million distinct CDR3 sequences, approximately 63% of them singletons, with over 5.5% in the top ten. Sequenced sample: blood. The receptors were sampled from a man in his late teens or twenties in good health.

The chain is built from TRBV5-1 and TRBJ2-1; D remains unclear. The CDR3 extends over 15 amino acids. V was trimmed by 4 bases and J by 0 bases, leaving 11 bases between them. CDR1 SGHRS and CDR2 YFSETQ come from the germline V gene. The CDR3 is CASSLTLSSYNEQFF. DNA of the CDR3: TGCGCCAGCAGCCTGACCCTCAGCTCCTACAATGAGCAGTTCTTC.

The table lists this clonotype with a count of one. The chain carries TRBV29-1 and TRBJ1-1, with D maybe TRBD1 (5 bases). V lost 7 bases, J lost 4 bases, and 16 bases lay in between. Germline-derived CDR1 and CDR2 are SQVTM and ANQGSEA. The CDR3 runs to 13 residues. CDR3 bases: TGCAGCGGCGGCCGGGGCTGGGGCACTGAAGCTTTCTTT. Protein sequence: CSGGRGWGTEAFF.

J is TRBJ2-5 and V is TRBV5-5, with 8 bases that match TRBD2. The junction had 9 bases not matched to a gene; V was cut back by 4 bases and J by 4 bases. Germline CDR1 SGHKS, CDR2 YYEKEE (reference sequence). This CDR3 region has 15 residues. The CDR3 bases are TGTGCCAGCAGCGCGGGACTAGTGGGGGGAGAGACCCAGTACTTC. This gives the protein CASSAGLVGGETQYF. Full variable domain (rest looked up from reference TRBV5-5 and TRBJ2-5): DAGVTQSPTHLIKTRGQQVTLRCSPISGHKSVSWYQQVLGQGPQFIFQYYEKEERGRGNFPDRFSARQFPNYSSELNVNALLLGDSALYLCASSAGLVGGETQYFGPGTRLLVL.

This clonotype showed up just once. The V and J genes are TRBV20-1 and TRBJ2-4; 7 bases are shared with TRBD2. The CDR3 loop spans 14 amino acids. The junction had 17 bases not matched to a gene; V was cut back by 5 bases and J by 13 bases. The germline V gene encodes CDR1 DFQATT and CDR2 SNEGSKA (reference sequence). CDR3 sequence: CSAAFGGGPYGQYF. CDR3 DNA sequence: TGCAGTGCTGCCTTTGGGGGAGGGCCATACGGGCAGTACTTC.

The chain couples TRBV5-1 to TRBJ2-4, with TRBD2 identical over 12 bases. The last part of the DNA fits TRBJ2-7 better; the J call may be wrong. The length of the CDR3 is 15 residues. Germline assignment: CDR1 SGHRS and CDR2 YFSETQ. The DNA of the CDR3 is TGCGCCAGCAGCCCCCTACTAGCGGGGGGTAGCGAGCAGTACTTC. Its translation: CASSPLLAGGSEQYF.

This chain connects TRBV25-1 to TRBJ1-2, with D tentatively TRBD1 (5 bases). The V and J ends lost 6 bases and 4 bases respectively, with 12 bases between them. Germline V gives CDR1 MGHDK, CDR2 SYGVNS. This CDR3 has 13 amino acids. The CDR3 region has the DNA TGTGCCAGCAGGGTGGGGACTAGCTATGGCTACACCTTC. This translates into CASRVGTSYGYTF.

This chain links TRBV11-2 with TRBJ2-5, with D perhaps TRBD2 (5 bases). The last part of the DNA fits TRBJ2-7 better; the J call may be wrong. The CDR3 runs 16 residues. Germline-derived CDR1 and CDR2 are SGHAT and FQNNGV. CDR3 sequence reads: CASSLSGGRLIYEQYF. CDR3 coding DNA: TGTGCCAGCAGCTTAAGTGGTGGTCGACTAATCTACGAGCAGTACTTC.

The chain is built from TRBV11-2 and TRBJ2-1; D might be TRBD2 (6 bases). Deletions cut 5 bases from V and 4 bases from J, with 15 bases between. This CDR3 region has 15 residues. Germline lookup yields CDR1 SGHAT and CDR2 FQNNGV. In DNA, the CDR3 is TGTGCCAGCAGCGGAGCCGGGACTTCTTACAATGAGCAGTTCTTC. Amino acid sequence: CASSGAGTSYNEQFF.

The chain combines TRBV2 with TRBJ2-3; TRBD2 is a possible D gene (7 bases). The length of the CDR3 is 16 residues. Germline-derived CDR1 and CDR2 are SNHLY and FYNNEI. The V end lost 8 bases, the J end lost 1 base, and 19 bases lay between the germline ends. The chain's CDR3 is CASGRVEDSGTDTQYF. The CDR3 bases are TGTGCCAGCGGGAGGGTAGAGGACAGCGGCACAGATACGCAGTATTTT.

The gene calls are TRBV29-1 and TRBJ2-7, with 10 bases that match TRBD2. CDR1 and CDR2 from the germline V gene are SQVTM and ANQGSEA. With V trimmed by 3 bases and J by 7 bases, 12 bases remained unmatched. The CDR3 contains 15 residues. CDR3 residues: CSVESLAGNYNEQYF. DNA of the CDR3: TGCAGCGTTGAGTCACTAGCGGGGAATTACAATGAGCAGTACTTC.

The V and J genes are TRBV4-1 and TRBJ2-5; D gene unclear. The germline gives CDR1 MGHRA, CDR2 YSYEKL. This CDR3 is 15 amino acids long. V gave up 5 bases and J gave up 5 bases, with 18 bases separating them. The CDR3 spells CASSIKHGRVETQYF. In DNA, the CDR3 is TGCGCCAGCAGCATAAAACATGGCCGCGTCGAGACCCAGTACTTC.

V and J are TRBV7-8 and TRBJ2-4, with D possibly being TRBD2 (10 bases). Deletions cut 1 base from V and 13 bases from J, with 23 bases between. Germline lookup yields CDR1 SGHVS and CDR2 FQNEAQ. This CDR3 comprises 16 residues. The CDR3 nucleotides are TGTGCCAGCAGCTTAGAAGCGGGAGGGACAGGGTACGGGCAGTACTTC. It encodes CASSLEAGGTGYGQYF.

Of note for this clonotype: Germline is not matched at one junction end, which may reflect a read error. This sequence joins TRBV25-1 and TRBJ2-3; D perhaps matches TRBD1 (5 bases). From germline, CDR1 is MGHDK and CDR2 SYGVNS. The CDR3 has 14 amino acids. The CDR3 bases are TGTACCAGCAGTGGAGACAGAGACACAGATACGCAGTATTTT. Amino acid sequence: CTSSGDRDTDTQYF.